What follows is one T cell receptor (beta chain) and its context. Its matching antigen is unknown. CDR1 is KGHDR, CDR2 SFDVKD, per germline. V lost 10 bases to trimming and J lost 3 bases; unmatched junction nucleotides: 3. This CDR3 is built from 14 residues. This sample was taken from a study of T-cell memory formation after mild COVID-19. The study, taken as a whole, reports: Second-wave clones with a day 37 peak had unconfirmed SARS-CoV-2 specificity.

TCRdb processed the 5' RACE reads anew with MiXCR; each CDR3 protein has one entry. The top ten clones hold approximately 15% of a sample with about 130,000 distinct CDR3 sequences, approximately 16% of them seen once. The source of this sequence is an adult woman who had mild COVID-19 (a few samples of this study predate the infection). Cell type and time point are not known. The chain carries TRBV24-1 and TRBJ2-1, with 12 bases fitting TRBD2. Sequenced material: PBMCs or a T cell subset sorted from them (not recorded which). The chain's CDR3 is CATRTSGIYNEQFF. The CDR3 bases are TGTGCCACTAGGACTAGCGGGATCTACAATGAGCAGTTCTTC.